What follows is one TCR beta chain and its context. Its antigen remains unknown. In germline, CDR1 is MDHEN, CDR2 SYDVKM. This CDR3 has 13 amino acids. V was pared by 2 bases and J by 14 bases, with 16 bases between. This record comes from a study of cytomegalovirus exposure and HLA in healthy donors. Study-wide context: Across 300 to 400 genotyped donors, roughly 85% landed in the Caucasian-associated ancestry cluster.

Study findings and constraints: Among the most significant clusters, several appeared linked to common viral pathogens in a later analysis.

PCR involved 60 Vbeta and 13 Jbeta primers. In the authors' workflow: It was a later analysis that counted 75 million to 90 million unique TCR beta chains, of which approximately 11 million were shared. The method was immunoSEQ multiplex PCR; TCRdb's version includes in-frame clones alone and lacks a portion of them. The DNA gave D and trimming, while V, J and clone size come from that table. The sample yields tens of thousands of clones, under 9% seen once. The sequence came from a man aged 45-65 years in good health and CMV-seronegative. The specimen was PBMCs. The gene calls are TRBV28 and TRBJ2-1; D unresolved. The CDR3 region is CASSLDVRSIEFF. In DNA form, the CDR3 reads TGTGCCAGCAGTTTAGATGTCAGGTCAATTGAGTTCTTC. Full variable domain (remainder filled in from reference TRBV28 and TRBJ2-1): DVKVTQSSRYLVKRTGEKVFLECVQDMDHENMFWYRQDPGLGLRLIYFSYDVKMKEKGDIPEGYSVSREKKERFSLILESASTNQTSMYLCASSLDVRSIEFFGPGTRLTVL.